The 13 T cell receptor beta chains presented below share a single source sample, sequenced in a study of T cells in Graves' hyperthyroidism and ophthalmopathy. RNA transcripts provided the source from which TCR beta CDR3 regions were amplified. HTBI primers were the set used in a first-round RT-PCR of the TCR CDR3. In TCRdb, the multiplex PCR reads were re-called with MiXCR into one record per CDR3 protein. Altogether nearly 750,000 distinct CDR3 sequences are present, 30% to 40% being singletons, with the ten largest covering roughly 30%. Material for sequencing was blood. These receptors all come from a woman in her forties with Graves' hyperthyroidism.

This clonotype appeared many times. The chain uses TRBV7-3 and TRBJ2-2, with TRBD2 identical over 8 bases. CDR3 size: 16 residues. V trimming: 5 bases; J trimming: 6 bases; junction bases outside the gene matches: 11. Per the germline V gene, CDR1 is SGHTA and CDR2 is FQGTGA. CDR3 loop: CASSILVGRVSGELFF. The CDR3 DNA follows: TGTGCCAGCAGCATCCTTGTCGGGAGGGTGTCCGGGGAGCTGTTTTTT.

With regard to this clonotype: A much larger clone differs by one base, so this may be a read error. This sequence joins TRBV29-1 and TRBJ2-5, with 7 nucleotides matching TRBD1. Germline assignment: CDR1 SQVTM and CDR2 ANQGSEA. The CDR3 totals 13 residues. CDR3 bases: TGCAGCGTTGGACAGGGAAGCAAAGAGGCCCAGTACTTC. Translation gives CSVGQGSKEAQYF.

DNA of the CDR3: TGTGCCGTCACGCAGACAGGGAATTTCGCTGAAGCTTTCTTT. Translation: CAVTQTGNFAEAFF. This chain connects TRBV10-3 to TRBJ1-1; TRBD1 agrees at 7 bases. The CDR3 spans 14 residues. Germline CDR1 reads ENHRY; CDR2 reads SYGVKD. The V and J ends lost 11 bases and 6 bases, in that order; junction bases with no gene match: 15.

In regard to this clonotype: This may come from a read error, since a much larger clone is one base off. This chain joins TRBV7-3 and TRBJ2-2, with 9 bases lining up with TRBD2. V was clipped by 3 bases and J by 5 bases; unmatched bases: 10. Germline CDR1 is SGHTA and CDR2 is FQGTGA. The CDR3 loop spans 17 amino acids. Here the CDR3 DNA reads TGTGCCAGCAGCTTGCCCAGCGGGGGGAATATGACCGGGGAGCTGTTTTTT. Translated: CASSLPSGGNMTGELFF.

A few counts support this clonotype. Germline and junction disagree at one end, which may indicate a read error. The gene calls are TRBV11-2 and TRBJ2-5; 9 nucleotides align to TRBD1. The CDR3 sequence is 15 residues long. Germline lookup yields CDR1 SGHAT and CDR2 FQNNGV. CDR3 residues: CASSQGTGLQETQYF. The CDR3 DNA sequence: TGCGCCAGCAGCCAAGGGACAGGGCTCCAAGAGACCCAGTACTTC.

This chain connects TRBV7-6 to TRBJ2-7, with 11 bases lining up with TRBD1. Germline V gene lookup returns CDR1 SGHVS and CDR2 FNYEAQ. This CDR3 is 15 amino acids long. The J segment lost 3 bases and the V segment lost 5 bases, leaving 6 bases of the junction unmatched. CDR3 loop: CASSATGQGDYEQYF. DNA for the CDR3: TGTGCCAGCAGCGCAACGGGACAGGGGGACTACGAGCAGTACTTC.

The chain links TRBV2 to TRBJ1-1; weak D call: TRBD1 (5 bases). CDR3 length equals 13 residues. V was trimmed by 11 bases and J by 4 bases, leaving 17 bases between them. Germline-derived CDR1 and CDR2 are SNHLY and FYNNEI. The DNA of the CDR3 is TGTGCCTGGAGTGGCCGTGGGGCCACTGAAGCTTTCTTT. It specifies CAWSGRGATEAFF.

The chain employs TRBV11-2 and TRBJ1-4, with a possible D match to TRBD1 (5 bases). In germline, CDR1 is SGHAT, CDR2 FQNNGV. Deletions cut 0 bases from V and 8 bases from J, with 16 bases between. The CDR3 loop spans 16 amino acids. The DNA of the CDR3 is TGTGCCAGCAGCTTAGATGGGGACGGCCTTCTCGAAAAACTGTTTTTT. It yields the protein CASSLDGDGLLEKLFF.

This clonotype was observed at least ten times. The V gene is TRBV7-2, the J gene TRBJ1-1, with 7 positions matching TRBD1. J gave up 6 bases and V 1 base, and 2 bases lay outside the gene matches. Germline lookup yields CDR1 SGHTA and CDR2 FQGNSA. The CDR3 consists of 13 residues. CDR3 DNA sequence: TGTGCCAGCAGCTTAGGCGGGACAGCTGAAGCTTTCTTT. Translated: CASSLGGTAEAFF. Combining the CDR3 with reference TRBV7-2 and TRBJ1-1 gives the whole variable domain GAGVSQSPSNKVTEKGKDVELRCDPISGHTALYWYRQSLGQGLEFLIYFQGNSAPDKSGLPSDRFSAERTGGSVSTLTIQRTQQEDSAVYLCASSLGGTAEAFFGQGTRLTVV.

The V and J genes are TRBV18 and TRBJ1-1; D not resolved. The ends were cut back, 5 bases at V and 1 base at J, with 11 bases in the middle. CDR3 length: 14 residues. Looked up from germline, CDR1 is KGHSH and CDR2 is LQKENI. Here the CDR3 DNA reads TGTGCCAGCTCATCCTTTTCAGAGAACACTGAAGCTTTCTTT. Residues: CASSSFSENTEAFF.

J is TRBJ1-1 and V is TRBV12-3 or TRBV12-4; D ambiguous. V was trimmed by 7 bases and J by 7 bases, leaving 16 bases between them. The CDR3 is 13 residues long. The CDR3 reads CASNPGRYNEAFF. The CDR3 DNA sequence: TGTGCCAGCAACCCGGGTCGTTACAATGAAGCTTTCTTT.

The V gene is TRBV19, the J gene TRBJ2-5; 12 bases line up with TRBD1. Germline CDR1 is LNHDA and CDR2 is SQIVND (reference sequence). The CDR3 runs to 18 residues. The ends lost 0 bases at V and 5 bases at J; junction bases unmatched: 10. The DNA for the CDR3 is TGTGCCAGTAGTATAGATGCTCCGGGACAGGGGGCGCGGGAGACCCAGTACTTC. Translated, it gives CASSIDAPGQGARETQYF.

This clonotype was detected ten times or more. The V gene is TRBV19, the J gene TRBJ1-4, with TRBD1 identical over 9 bases. Per the germline V gene, CDR1 is LNHDA and CDR2 is SQIVND (reference sequence). J was trimmed by 6 bases and V by 3 bases; bases with no gene match: 2. This CDR3 contains 14 residues. The CDR3 DNA reads TGTGCCAGTAGTATGTGGGACAGGGATGAAAAACTGTTTTTT. Translated: CASSMWDRDEKLFF.